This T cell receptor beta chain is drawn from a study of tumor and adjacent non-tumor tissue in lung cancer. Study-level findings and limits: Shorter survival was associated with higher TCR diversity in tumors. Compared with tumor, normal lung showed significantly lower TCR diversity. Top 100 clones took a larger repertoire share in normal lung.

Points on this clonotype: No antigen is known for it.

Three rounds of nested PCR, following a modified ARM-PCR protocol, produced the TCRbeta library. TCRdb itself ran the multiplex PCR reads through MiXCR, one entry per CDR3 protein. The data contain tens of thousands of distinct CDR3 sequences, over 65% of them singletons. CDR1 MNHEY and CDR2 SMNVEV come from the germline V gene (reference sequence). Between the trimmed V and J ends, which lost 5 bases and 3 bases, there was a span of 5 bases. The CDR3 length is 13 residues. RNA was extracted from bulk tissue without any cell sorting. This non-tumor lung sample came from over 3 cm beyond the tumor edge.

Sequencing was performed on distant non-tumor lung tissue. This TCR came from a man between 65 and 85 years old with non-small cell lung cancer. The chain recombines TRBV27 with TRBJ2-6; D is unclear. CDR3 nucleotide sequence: TGTGCCAGCAGTGGAGATGGGGCCAACGTCCTGACTTTC. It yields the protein CASSGDGANVLTF.